This is a list of T cell receptor beta chains from one sample in a study of blood T cell repertoires in COVID-19. Clones were sequenced by immunoSEQ multiplex PCR, and TCRdb holds only the in-frame ones, with some missing. The repertoire has some 130,000 clones, 70% to 85% of them found once; the top ten carry about a sixth. Material for sequencing was peripheral blood. These receptors were obtained from a woman of 80 years or more with acute or convalescent COVID-19. Both conserved end residues are part of each CDR3. The D gene is left open where the match is weak. Only part of the rows carry a size: once, few, many, or a class if the clone is expanded.

size	V	J	D	CDR3	DNA
NA	TRBV6-2/TRBV6-3	TRBJ2-7	TRBD1	CASSGRDRGLRGVGQYF	TGTGCCAGCAGTGGCCGGGACAGGGGCCTCCGGGGCGTTGGGCAGTACTTC
NA	TRBV4-1	TRBJ2-2	TRBD2	CASSQGTLAGASTGELFF	TGCGCCAGCAGCCAAGGAACACTAGCGGGAGCGAGCACCGGGGAGCTGTTTTTT
NA	TRBV5-1	TRBJ1-3	TRBD1	CASSLGRQGDGGNTIYF	TGCGCCAGCAGCTTGGGTAGACAGGGAGACGGTGGAAACACCATATATTTT
once	TRBV5-4	TRBJ2-2	NA	CASSLDQDSTGELFF	TGTGCCAGCAGCTTGGATCAGGACTCCACCGGGGAGCTGTTTTTT
NA	TRBV2	TRBJ2-5	TRBD2	CASSESSGARETQYF	TGTGCCAGCAGTGAATCTAGCGGGGCAAGGGAGACCCAGTACTTC
NA	TRBV5-1	TRBJ2-7	NA	CASSVRQVDSYEQYF	TGCGCCAGCAGCGTCCGACAGGTGGATTCCTACGAGCAGTACTTC
NA	TRBV4-1	TRBJ1-1	TRBD1	CASSQDRQGATFF	TGCGCCAGCAGCCAAGATCGACAGGGGGCAACTTTCTTT
few	TRBV6-5	TRBJ1-2	NA	CASSYDWDTYGYTF	TGTGCCAGCAGTTACGACTGGGACACCTATGGCTACACCTTC
NA	TRBV4-1	TRBJ1-4	NA	CASSHGGANEKLFF	TGCGCCAGCAGCCACGGGGGGGCTAATGAAAAACTGTTTTTT
NA	TRBV30	TRBJ2-7	TRBD2	CAWTLGASGISYEQYF	TGTGCCTGGACCCTAGGGGCTAGCGGGATCTCCTACGAGCAGTACTTC
NA	TRBV2	TRBJ2-7	TRBD1	CASRSRDRFSYEQYF	TGTGCCAGCAGGTCCCGGGACAGGTTCTCCTACGAGCAGTACTTC
few	TRBV25-1	TRBJ2-7	NA	CASSEYRVRGNEQYF	TGTGCCAGCAGTGAATATCGGGTCAGGGGCAACGAGCAGTACTTC
NA	TRBV29-1	TRBJ1-2	TRBD1	CSGGDRVTGYTF	TGCAGTGGTGGGGACAGGGTGACTGGCTACACCTTC
NA	TRBV7-2	TRBJ1-4	TRBD1	CASSLSGQGRGEKLFF	TGTGCCAGCAGCTTATCGGGACAGGGGAGAGGTGAAAAACTGTTTTTT
NA	TRBV5-6	TRBJ2-1	NA	CASSFLTSPTSYNEQFF	TGTGCCAGCAGCTTTCTTACTAGCCCAACCTCCTACAATGAGCAGTTCTTC
NA	TRBV11-2	TRBJ1-1	TRBD1	CASSFPGQGDTEAFF	TGTGCCAGCAGCTTCCCGGGACAGGGGGACACTGAAGCTTTCTTT
once	TRBV5-1	TRBJ1-6	NA	CASSLARGGNSPLHF	TGCGCCAGCAGCTTGGCACGGGGGGGGAATTCACCCCTCCACTTT
NA	TRBV7-2	TRBJ1-2	NA	CASSTPREDYGYTF	TGTGCCAGCAGCACACCCAGGGAGGACTATGGCTACACCTTC
NA	TRBV5-1	TRBJ1-2	NA	CASSLIPPFSYGYTF	TGCGCCAGCAGCTTAATACCCCCGTTTAGCTATGGCTACACCTTC
NA	TRBV9	TRBJ2-3	TRBD1	CASSASQGVTDTQYF	TGTGCCAGCAGCGCCTCACAGGGGGTGACAGATACGCAGTATTTT